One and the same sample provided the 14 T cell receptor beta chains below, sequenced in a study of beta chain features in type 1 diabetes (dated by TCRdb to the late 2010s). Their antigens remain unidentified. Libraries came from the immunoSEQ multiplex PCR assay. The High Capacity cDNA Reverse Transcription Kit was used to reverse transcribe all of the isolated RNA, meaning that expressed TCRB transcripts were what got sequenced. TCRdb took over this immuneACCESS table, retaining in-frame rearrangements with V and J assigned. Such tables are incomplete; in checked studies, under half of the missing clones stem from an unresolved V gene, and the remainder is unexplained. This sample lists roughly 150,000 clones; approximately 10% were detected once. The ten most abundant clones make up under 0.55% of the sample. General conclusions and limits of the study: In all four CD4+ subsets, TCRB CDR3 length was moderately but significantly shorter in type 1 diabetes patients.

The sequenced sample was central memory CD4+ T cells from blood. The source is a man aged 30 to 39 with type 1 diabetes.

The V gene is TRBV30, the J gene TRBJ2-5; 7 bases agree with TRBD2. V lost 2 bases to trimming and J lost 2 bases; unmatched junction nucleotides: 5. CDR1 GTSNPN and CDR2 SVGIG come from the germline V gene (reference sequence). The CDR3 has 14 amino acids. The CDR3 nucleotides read TGTGCCTGGAGTCCCTGGACTAGTCAAGAGACCCAGTACTTC. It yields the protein CAWSPWTSQETQYF.

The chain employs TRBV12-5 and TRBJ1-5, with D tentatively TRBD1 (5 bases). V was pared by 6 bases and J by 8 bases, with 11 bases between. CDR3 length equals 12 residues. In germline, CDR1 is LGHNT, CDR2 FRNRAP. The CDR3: CASGAPGEPQHF. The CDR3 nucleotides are TGTGCTAGTGGCGCCCCGGGGGAGCCCCAGCATTTT.

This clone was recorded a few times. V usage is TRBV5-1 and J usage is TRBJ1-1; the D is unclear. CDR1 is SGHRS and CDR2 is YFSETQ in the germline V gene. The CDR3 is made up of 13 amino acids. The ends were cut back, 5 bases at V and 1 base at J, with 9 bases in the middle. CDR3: CASRPDKNTEAFF. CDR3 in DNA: TGCGCCAGCAGACCCGACAAGAACACTGAAGCTTTCTTT.

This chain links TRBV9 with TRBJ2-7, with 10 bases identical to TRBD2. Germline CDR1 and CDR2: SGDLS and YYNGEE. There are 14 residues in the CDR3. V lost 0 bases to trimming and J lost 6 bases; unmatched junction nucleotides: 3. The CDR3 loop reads CASSVAASGGEQYF. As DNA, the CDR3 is TGTGCCAGCAGCGTAGCTGCTAGCGGGGGCGAGCAGTACTTC.

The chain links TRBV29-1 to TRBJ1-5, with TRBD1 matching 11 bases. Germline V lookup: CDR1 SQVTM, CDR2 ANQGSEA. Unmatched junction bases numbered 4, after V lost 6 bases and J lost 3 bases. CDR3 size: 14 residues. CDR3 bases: TGCAGCGTCAGGACAGGGGGCTACAATCAGCCCCAGCATTTT. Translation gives CSVRTGGYNQPQHF.

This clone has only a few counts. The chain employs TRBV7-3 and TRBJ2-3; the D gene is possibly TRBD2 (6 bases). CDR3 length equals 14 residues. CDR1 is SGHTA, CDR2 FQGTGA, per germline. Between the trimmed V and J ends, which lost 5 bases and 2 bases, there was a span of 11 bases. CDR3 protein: CASSPGDPTDTQYF. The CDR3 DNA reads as TGTGCCAGCAGCCCGGGAGACCCCACAGATACGCAGTATTTT.

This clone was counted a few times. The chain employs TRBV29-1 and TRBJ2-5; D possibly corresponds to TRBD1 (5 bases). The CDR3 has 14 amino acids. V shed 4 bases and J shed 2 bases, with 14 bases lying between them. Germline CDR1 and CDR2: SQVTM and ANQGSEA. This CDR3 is CSVVDRQTQETQYF. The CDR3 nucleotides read TGCAGCGTTGTTGACCGACAGACTCAAGAGACCCAGTACTTC.

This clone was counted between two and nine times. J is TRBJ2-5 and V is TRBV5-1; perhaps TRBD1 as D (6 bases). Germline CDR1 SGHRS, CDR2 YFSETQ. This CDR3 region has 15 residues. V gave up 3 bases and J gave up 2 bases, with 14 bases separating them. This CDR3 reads CASSSHGTSQETQYF. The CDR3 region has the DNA TGCGCCAGCAGCTCCCACGGGACATCTCAAGAGACCCAGTACTTC.

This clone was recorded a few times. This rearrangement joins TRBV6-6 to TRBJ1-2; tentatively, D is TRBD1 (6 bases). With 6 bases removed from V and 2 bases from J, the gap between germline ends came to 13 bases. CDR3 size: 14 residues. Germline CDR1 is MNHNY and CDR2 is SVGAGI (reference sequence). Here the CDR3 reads CASRDHGTNYGYTF. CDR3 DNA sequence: TGTGCCAGCAGGGACCACGGGACAAACTATGGCTACACCTTC.

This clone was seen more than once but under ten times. CDR3 in DNA: TGTGCCAGCAGCTCCCTTCGGGGGAACTATGGCTACACCTTC. This sequence encodes CASSSLRGNYGYTF. The chain joins TRBV11-2 to TRBJ1-2; D perhaps matches TRBD1 (5 bases). In germline, CDR1 is SGHAT, CDR2 FQNNGV. The germline V and J ends were trimmed by 4 bases and 2 bases, with 11 bases remaining between them. The CDR3 contains 14 residues. Full variable domain (remainder filled in from reference TRBV11-2 and TRBJ1-2): EAGVAQSPRYKIIEKRQSVAFWCNPISGHATLYWYQQILGQGPKLLIQFQNNGVVDDSQLPKDRFSAERLKGVDSTLKIQPAKLEDSAVYLCASSSLRGNYGYTFGSGTRLTVV.

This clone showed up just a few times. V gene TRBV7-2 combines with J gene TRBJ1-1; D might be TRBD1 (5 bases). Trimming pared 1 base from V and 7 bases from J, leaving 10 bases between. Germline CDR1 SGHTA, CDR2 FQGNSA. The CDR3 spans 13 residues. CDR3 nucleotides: TGTGCCAGCAGCTTAGAGGGGCGCGGTGAAGCTTTCTTT. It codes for CASSLEGRGEAFF.

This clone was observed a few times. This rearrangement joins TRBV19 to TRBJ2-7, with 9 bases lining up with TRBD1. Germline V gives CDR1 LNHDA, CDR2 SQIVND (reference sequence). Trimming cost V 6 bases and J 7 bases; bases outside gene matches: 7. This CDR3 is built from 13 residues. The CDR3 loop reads CASRQGAQREQYF. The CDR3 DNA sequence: TGTGCCAGTAGACAGGGGGCGCAGAGGGAGCAGTACTTC.

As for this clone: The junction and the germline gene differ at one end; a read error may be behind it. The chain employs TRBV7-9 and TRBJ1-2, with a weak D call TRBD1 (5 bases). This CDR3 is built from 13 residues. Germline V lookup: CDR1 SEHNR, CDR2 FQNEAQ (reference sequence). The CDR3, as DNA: TGTGCCAGCAGCCGGGGGGATAACAATGGCTACACCTTC. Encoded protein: CASSRGDNNGYTF.

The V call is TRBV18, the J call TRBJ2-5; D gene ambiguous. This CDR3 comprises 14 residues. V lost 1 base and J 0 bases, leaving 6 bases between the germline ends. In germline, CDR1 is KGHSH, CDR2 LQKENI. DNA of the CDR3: TGTGCCAGCTCACCACTTAACAACCAAGAGACCCAGTACTTC. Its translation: CASSPLNNQETQYF.